A selection of T cell receptor beta chains follows, all from one sample in a study of early T cells in non-severe SARS-CoV-2 infection. TCRdb re-called the 5' RACE reads with MiXCR, one entry per CDR3 protein. This table holds 71,000 or so distinct CDR3 sequences, roughly 15% found once. The sequencing sample was made of whole blood. These receptor sequences come from an adult who was a healthcare worker with PCR-confirmed SARS-CoV-2 infection or an uninfected control (not recorded which). Both conserved end residues are part of each CDR3. The order of the fields is clone size, J gene, V gene, D gene, CDR3 protein, CDR3 DNA. The D gene is left open where the match is weak. Rows may omit the clone size; those that give it use once, few, many or a size class.

clone_size: few
j_call: TRBJ2-7
v_call: TRBV4-1
d_call: -
cdr3_aa: CASSWTDSYEQYF
cdr3_nt: TGCGCCAGCAGCTGGACAGACTCCTACGAGCAGTACTTC

clone_size: -
j_call: TRBJ2-7
v_call: TRBV3-1
d_call: -
cdr3_aa: CASSQGGGLGYEQYF
cdr3_nt: TGTGCCAGCAGCCAAGGCGGAGGGCTCGGGTACGAGCAGTACTTC

clone_size: -
j_call: TRBJ2-1
v_call: TRBV5-1
d_call: TRBD1
cdr3_aa: CASSSRQGISNEQFF
cdr3_nt: TGCGCCAGCAGCAGTCGACAGGGGATTTCCAATGAGCAGTTCTTC

clone_size: -
j_call: TRBJ2-7
v_call: TRBV7-8
d_call: TRBD2
cdr3_aa: CASSPLGGYEQYF
cdr3_nt: TGTGCCAGCAGCCCCCTCGGGGGGTACGAGCAGTACTTC

clone_size: -
j_call: TRBJ2-2
v_call: TRBV7-3
d_call: TRBD2
cdr3_aa: CASSLNSGGTGELFF
cdr3_nt: TGTGCCAGCAGCTTAAACAGCGGGGGCACCGGGGAGCTGTTTTTT

clone_size: few
j_call: TRBJ2-2
v_call: TRBV29-1
d_call: -
cdr3_aa: CSVDTANTGELFF
cdr3_nt: TGCAGCGTTGATACAGCAAACACCGGGGAGCTGTTTTTT

clone_size: many
j_call: TRBJ1-5
v_call: TRBV5-8
d_call: -
cdr3_aa: CASSPTGFSNQPQHF
cdr3_nt: TGTGCCAGCAGCCCTACAGGATTCAGCAATCAGCCCCAGCATTTT

clone_size: few
j_call: TRBJ2-7
v_call: TRBV12-3/TRBV12-4
d_call: -
cdr3_aa: CASSIRALPAYEQYF
cdr3_nt: TGTGCCAGCAGTATTCGGGCCCTGCCGGCCTACGAGCAGTACTTC

clone_size: -
j_call: TRBJ1-5
v_call: TRBV19
d_call: TRBD1
cdr3_aa: CASSRTGTGALHF
cdr3_nt: TGTGCCAGTAGCCGGACCGGGACAGGCGCCCTGCATTTT

clone_size: -
j_call: TRBJ1-5
v_call: TRBV12-3/TRBV12-4
d_call: -
cdr3_aa: CASSDNQRPQHF
cdr3_nt: TGTGCCAGCAGTGATAATCAGCGGCCCCAGCATTTT

clone_size: many
j_call: TRBJ2-3
v_call: TRBV20-1
d_call: TRBD2
cdr3_aa: CSVGTSGGADTQYF
cdr3_nt: TGCAGTGTTGGGACTAGCGGGGGGGCAGATACGCAGTATTTT

clone_size: -
j_call: TRBJ2-1
v_call: TRBV3-1
d_call: -
cdr3_aa: CASSPDYAGNEQFF
cdr3_nt: TGTGCCAGCAGCCCCGACTACGCTGGCAATGAGCAGTTCTTC

clone_size: -
j_call: TRBJ2-7
v_call: TRBV20-1
d_call: TRBD2
cdr3_aa: CSSWGGRNEQYF
cdr3_nt: TGCAGTTCCTGGGGGGGAAGGAACGAGCAGTACTTC

clone_size: few
j_call: TRBJ1-3
v_call: TRBV2
d_call: -
cdr3_aa: CASSGSRSSGNTIYF
cdr3_nt: TGTGCCAGCAGTGGGTCTCGGAGCTCTGGAAACACCATATATTTT

clone_size: many
j_call: TRBJ2-7
v_call: TRBV13
d_call: -
cdr3_aa: CASSSTPGNSYEQYF
cdr3_nt: TGTGCCAGCAGCTCCACCCCAGGAAACTCCTACGAGCAGTACTTC

clone_size: few
j_call: TRBJ2-5
v_call: TRBV3-1
d_call: -
cdr3_aa: CASSPRVQETQYF
cdr3_nt: TGTGCCAGCAGTCCGAGGGTACAAGAGACCCAGTACTTC

clone_size: -
j_call: TRBJ1-6
v_call: TRBV7-2
d_call: -
cdr3_aa: CASSLAGTGYNSPLHF
cdr3_nt: TGTGCCAGCAGCTTAGCAGGTACAGGGTATAATTCACCCCTCCACTTT

clone_size: few
j_call: TRBJ2-5
v_call: TRBV18
d_call: -
cdr3_aa: CASSPPEGVQETQYF
cdr3_nt: TGTGCCAGCTCACCACCGGAGGGGGTACAAGAGACCCAGTACTTC

clone_size: many
j_call: TRBJ2-7
v_call: TRBV29-1
d_call: TRBD1
cdr3_aa: CSVDLRDSPVYEQYF
cdr3_nt: TGCAGCGTCGATCTCCGGGACAGCCCTGTCTACGAGCAGTACTTC

clone_size: -
j_call: TRBJ1-1
v_call: TRBV29-1
d_call: -
cdr3_aa: CSVGYRLMNTEAFF
cdr3_nt: TGCAGCGTTGGATACAGGCTGATGAACACTGAAGCTTTCTTT

clone_size: many
j_call: TRBJ2-3
v_call: TRBV12-3/TRBV12-4
d_call: TRBD2
cdr3_aa: CASSLDAGGRNTQYF
cdr3_nt: TGTGCCAGCAGTTTGGACGCGGGGGGGCGAAATACGCAGTATTTT

clone_size: -
j_call: TRBJ1-1
v_call: TRBV5-6
d_call: -
cdr3_aa: CASSSTGHTEAFF
cdr3_nt: TGTGCCAGCAGCTCCACAGGGCACACTGAAGCTTTCTTT

clone_size: few
j_call: TRBJ2-2
v_call: TRBV4-1
d_call: TRBD1
cdr3_aa: CASSQPGGPTGELFF
cdr3_nt: TGCGCCAGCAGCCAGCCAGGGGGACCCACCGGGGAGCTGTTTTTT

clone_size: few
j_call: TRBJ2-1
v_call: TRBV15
d_call: TRBD2
cdr3_aa: CATSRVGGNEQFF
cdr3_nt: TGTGCCACCAGCAGAGTGGGGGGGAATGAGCAGTTCTTC

clone_size: -
j_call: TRBJ1-1
v_call: TRBV3-1
d_call: -
cdr3_aa: CASSSVNRRTEAFF
cdr3_nt: TGTGCCAGCAGCTCAGTTAACAGGAGGACTGAAGCTTTCTTT

clone_size: -
j_call: TRBJ1-4
v_call: TRBV20-1
d_call: -
cdr3_aa: CSATGPPEKLFF
cdr3_nt: TGCAGTGCTACAGGGCCTCCTGAAAAACTGTTTTTT

clone_size: many
j_call: TRBJ2-3
v_call: TRBV7-3
d_call: TRBD2
cdr3_aa: CASSRMGLAGGDTQYF
cdr3_nt: TGTGCCAGCAGCCGCATGGGACTAGCGGGGGGAGATACGCAGTATTTT

clone_size: few
j_call: TRBJ2-5
v_call: TRBV5-4
d_call: TRBD1
cdr3_aa: CASSSLTGDETQYF
cdr3_nt: TGTGCCAGCAGCTCCCTCACAGGGGACGAGACCCAGTACTTC

clone_size: few
j_call: TRBJ2-3
v_call: TRBV27
d_call: -
cdr3_aa: CASSLTGNRDTQYF
cdr3_nt: TGTGCCAGCAGTCTGACAGGCAATAGAGATACGCAGTATTTT

clone_size: few
j_call: TRBJ1-5
v_call: TRBV6-2/TRBV6-3
d_call: -
cdr3_aa: CASRNAPNQPQHF
cdr3_nt: TGTGCCAGCAGGAATGCCCCTAATCAGCCCCAGCATTTT

clone_size: -
j_call: TRBJ1-4
v_call: TRBV7-2
d_call: TRBD1
cdr3_aa: CASSSDRGTNEKLFF
cdr3_nt: TGTGCCAGCAGCTCGGACAGGGGAACTAATGAAAAACTGTTTTTT

clone_size: few
j_call: TRBJ1-1
v_call: TRBV20-1
d_call: TRBD1
cdr3_aa: CSARPTGQNTEAFF
cdr3_nt: TGCAGTGCTAGGCCGACAGGGCAGAACACTGAAGCTTTCTTT

clone_size: few
j_call: TRBJ2-5
v_call: TRBV5-1
d_call: TRBD2
cdr3_aa: CASSKLAGGRETQYF
cdr3_nt: TGCGCCAGCAGCAAACTAGCGGGGGGACGAGAGACCCAGTACTTC

clone_size: -
j_call: TRBJ2-5
v_call: TRBV7-2
d_call: -
cdr3_aa: CASSWGDSGRETQYF
cdr3_nt: TGTGCCAGCAGCTGGGGCGATTCTGGGAGGGAGACCCAGTACTTC

clone_size: many
j_call: TRBJ1-3
v_call: TRBV6-1
d_call: TRBD1
cdr3_aa: CATGQGGSGNTIYF
cdr3_nt: TGTGCCACGGGACAGGGAGGATCTGGAAACACCATATATTTT

clone_size: few
j_call: TRBJ2-1
v_call: TRBV7-6
d_call: TRBD2
cdr3_aa: CASSSPSGGVNEQFF
cdr3_nt: TGTGCCAGCAGCTCCCCTAGCGGGGGGGTCAATGAGCAGTTCTTC

clone_size: -
j_call: TRBJ2-7
v_call: TRBV5-1
d_call: -
cdr3_aa: CASSRDLYEQYF
cdr3_nt: TGCGCCAGCAGTCGCGATCTCTACGAGCAGTACTTC

clone_size: -
j_call: TRBJ1-1
v_call: TRBV5-6
d_call: -
cdr3_aa: CASSLTRGTEAFF
cdr3_nt: TGTGCCAGCAGCCTTACTCGGGGGACTGAAGCTTTCTTT

clone_size: -
j_call: TRBJ2-1
v_call: TRBV7-9
d_call: TRBD1
cdr3_aa: CASLGQGYNEQFF
cdr3_nt: TGTGCCAGCTTGGGACAGGGCTACAATGAGCAGTTCTTC

clone_size: many
j_call: TRBJ1-1
v_call: TRBV10-3
d_call: -
cdr3_aa: CAISESWDGIKAFF
cdr3_nt: TGTGCCATCAGTGAGTCCTGGGACGGCATAAAAGCTTTCTTT

clone_size: few
j_call: TRBJ1-5
v_call: TRBV18
d_call: -
cdr3_aa: CASSMARGVSQPQHF
cdr3_nt: TGTGCCAGCTCCATGGCCCGGGGGGTTTCTCAGCCCCAGCATTTT

clone_size: many
j_call: TRBJ1-1
v_call: TRBV6-5
d_call: -
cdr3_aa: CASSYSSGGAWNTEAFF
cdr3_nt: TGTGCCAGCAGTTACTCGTCCGGGGGCGCGTGGAACACTGAAGCTTTCTTT

clone_size: few
j_call: TRBJ1-1
v_call: TRBV5-1
d_call: -
cdr3_aa: CASSPRGGNTEAFF
cdr3_nt: TGCGCCAGCAGCCCCCGAGGGGGTAACACTGAAGCTTTCTTT

clone_size: many
j_call: TRBJ1-6
v_call: TRBV18
d_call: TRBD1
cdr3_aa: CASSPPTGFNSPLHF
cdr3_nt: TGTGCCAGCTCACCACCGACAGGGTTCAATTCACCCCTCCACTTT

clone_size: many
j_call: TRBJ2-5
v_call: TRBV7-2
d_call: -
cdr3_aa: CASSRQGGRETQYF
cdr3_nt: TGTGCCAGCAGCCGGCAGGGGGGGCGAGAGACCCAGTACTTC

clone_size: -
j_call: TRBJ2-7
v_call: TRBV3-1
d_call: -
cdr3_aa: CASSRGTLSYEQYF
cdr3_nt: TGTGCCAGCAGCCGCGGGACACTCTCCTACGAGCAGTACTTC

clone_size: -
j_call: TRBJ1-6
v_call: TRBV27
d_call: -
cdr3_aa: CASSLVASGRGSYNSPLHF
cdr3_nt: TGTGCCAGCAGTTTGGTTGCATCGGGGAGAGGCTCCTATAATTCACCCCTCCACTTT

clone_size: many
j_call: TRBJ2-3
v_call: TRBV11-3
d_call: -
cdr3_aa: CASSLQRAGKDTQYF
cdr3_nt: TGTGCCAGCAGCTTACAGAGGGCAGGGAAAGATACGCAGTATTTT

clone_size: many
j_call: TRBJ1-1
v_call: TRBV7-9
d_call: -
cdr3_aa: CASSLSSNTEAFF
cdr3_nt: TGTGCCAGCAGCTTATCCTCGAACACTGAAGCTTTCTTT

clone_size: few
j_call: TRBJ1-2
v_call: TRBV29-1
d_call: -
cdr3_aa: CSVEEGTGYTF
cdr3_nt: TGCAGCGTTGAAGAGGGTACAGGCTACACCTTC

clone_size: many
j_call: TRBJ2-1
v_call: TRBV7-2
d_call: -
cdr3_aa: CASSPSTQKRWFF
cdr3_nt: TGTGCCAGCAGCCCAAGCACCCAAAAGAGATGGTTCTTC